What follows are 15 T cell receptor beta chains derived from one specimen sequenced in a study of blood T cell repertoires in COVID-19 (TCRdb year 2020). The library was obtained by the immunoSEQ multiplex PCR assay. Entries here come from immuneACCESS through TCRdb and include only in-frame sequences with V and J called. Some clones fail to appear in such tables; in the studies checked, an unresolved V gene covers under half of the shortfall, and the cause of the remainder is unknown. For this sample the table gives 230,000 or so clones, of which 75% to 85% were detected only once. The ten largest account for around 7.2% of the sample. Material for sequencing was peripheral blood. These TCRs come from a woman older than 75 with COVID-19, enrolled during active disease.

This rearrangement joins TRBV3-1 (or the pseudogene TRBV3-2) to TRBJ2-6, with 7 bases lining up with TRBD1. This CDR3 comprises 20 residues. V dropped 2 bases and J dropped 0; count of bases not matched to a gene: 13. Looked up from germline, CDR1 is LGHDT and CDR2 is YNNKEL (reference sequence). CDR3: CASSQRQWTGRSSGANVLTF. In DNA, the CDR3 is TGTGCCAGCAGCCAAAGGCAGTGGACAGGTCGGAGCTCTGGGGCCAACGTCCTGACTTTC.

This clone came up once. The chain employs TRBV6-1 and TRBJ1-1; 8 bases fit TRBD1. The CDR3 is 17 amino acids. CDR1 MNHNS and CDR2 SASEGT come from the germline V gene. J gave up 1 base and V 2 bases, and 9 bases lay outside the gene matches. The CDR3 bases are TGTGCCAGCAGTGAAAGCCCGACAGGGGTTAGGAACACTGAAGCTTTCTTT. Its protein is CASSESPTGVRNTEAFF.

The CDR3 loop reads CASSLDSSVRFF. CDR3 in DNA: TGTGCCAGCAGCCTAGATTCTAGCGTACGGTTCTTC. This chain links TRBV3-1 (or the pseudogene TRBV3-2) with TRBJ2-1; D is perhaps TRBD2 (6 bases). CDR1 LGHDT and CDR2 YNNKEL come from the germline V gene (reference sequence). The V gene lost 4 bases and the J gene lost 15 bases, with 16 bases spanning the gap. The CDR3 extends over 12 amino acids.

The J gene is TRBJ1-4, the V gene TRBV5-1, with 9 bases lining up with TRBD1. Germline loops: CDR1 SGHRS, CDR2 YFSETQ. The CDR3 runs 14 residues. V dropped 5 bases and J dropped 7; count of bases not matched to a gene: 6. Here the CDR3 DNA reads TGCGCCAGCAGGACCGGGACAGGGCGTGAAAAACTGTTTTTT. Residues: CASRTGTGREKLFF. Based on the CDR3 plus reference TRBV5-1 and TRBJ1-4, the full variable domain is KAGVTQTPRYLIKTRGQQVTLSCSPISGHRSVSWYQQTPGQGLQFLFEYFSETQRNKGNFPGRFSGRQFSNSRSEMNVSTLELGDSALYLCASRTGTGREKLFFGSGTQLSVL.

V is TRBV2 and J is TRBJ1-3, with D tentatively TRBD1 (6 bases). Germline V lookup: CDR1 SNHLY, CDR2 FYNNEI. CDR3 size: 15 residues. V lost 6 bases and J lost 0, with 12 bases in between. CDR3 in amino acids: CASSRDKSSGNTIYF. The CDR3 DNA reads TGTGCCAGCAGCCGGGACAAGAGCTCTGGAAACACCATATATTTT.

Only a few counts were recorded for this clone. The chain combines TRBV11-2 with TRBJ2-2, with 7 bases aligning to TRBD1. The CDR3 spans 15 residues. With 2 bases clipped from V and 5 bases from J, the junction kept 5 bases outside the gene matches. The germline V gene encodes CDR1 SGHAT and CDR2 FQNNGV. Written as DNA, the CDR3 is TGTGCCAGCAGCTTAACGGGACAGCTAACCGGGGAGCTGTTTTTT. Amino acid sequence: CASSLTGQLTGELFF.

Points on this clone: The junction departs from the called germline gene at one end, perhaps through a read error. V and J are TRBV11-1 and TRBJ1-5; no definite D call. Per the germline V gene, CDR1 is SGHAT and CDR2 is FQDESV (reference sequence). This CDR3 comprises 13 residues. For the CDR3, the DNA is TGTGCCAGCAGCCTAGCCTTAAATCAGCCCCAGCATTTT. It yields the protein CASSLALNQPQHF. The whole variable domain, remainder taken from reference TRBV11-1 and TRBJ1-5, is EAEVAQSPRYKITEKSQAVAFWCDPISGHATLYWYRQILGQGPELLVQFQDESVVDDSQLPKDRFSAERLKGVDSTLKIQPAELGDSAMYLCASSLALNQPQHFGDGTRLSIL.

The J gene is TRBJ1-1, the V gene TRBV28; D unresolved. V lost 5 bases and J lost 1, with 14 bases in between. This CDR3 region has 15 residues. Germline V gene lookup returns CDR1 MDHEN and CDR2 SYDVKM. This CDR3 is CASSVPFSGNTEAFF. The CDR3 DNA is TGTGCCAGCAGTGTTCCTTTCAGTGGGAACACTGAAGCTTTCTTT.

V is TRBV11-2 and J is TRBJ1-5, with D possibly matching TRBD1 (5 bases). The germline V gene has CDR1 SGHAT and CDR2 FQNNGV. Deletions cut 3 bases from V and 9 bases from J, with 12 bases between. The CDR3 covers 13 residues. The CDR3 loop is CASSLNQGRPQHF. The CDR3 DNA reads TGTGCCAGCAGCTTGAATCAGGGTCGGCCCCAGCATTTT.

The rearrangement uses TRBV6-1 and TRBJ1-2, with D possibly matching TRBD1 (6 bases). The CDR3 is 15 residues long. Trimming took off 2 bases at V and 0 bases at J, with 10 bases between the two ends. CDR1 and CDR2 (germline): MNHNS, SASEGT. DNA for the CDR3: TGTGCCAGCAGTGAAAACAGGGTCCCTAACTATGGCTACACCTTC. This translates into CASSENRVPNYGYTF.

The chain is built from TRBV5-1 and TRBJ2-5, with unresolved D. The CDR3 covers 14 residues. Trimming stripped 1 base from V and 3 bases from J, with 10 bases between. Germline CDR1 reads SGHRS; CDR2 reads YFSETQ. CDR3 coding DNA: TGCGCCAGCAGCTTGAGCAACAGAAAAGAGACCCAGTACTTC. Translating it yields CASSLSNRKETQYF.

This clone was counted a single time. The V and J genes are TRBV28 and TRBJ1-2, with 7 positions matching TRBD1. Trimming at V came to 7 bases and at J to 8 bases, leaving 13 bases not matched to a gene. Looked up from germline, CDR1 is MDHEN and CDR2 is SYDVKM. There are 14 residues in the CDR3. CDR3 in DNA: TGTGCCAGCACCCTTCAGGGGGATGTGGAAGGCTACACCTTC. Residues: CASTLQGDVEGYTF.

The chain uses TRBV7-2 and TRBJ1-3; D possibly corresponds to TRBD1 (5 bases). Trimming removed 2 bases at V and 8 bases at J, with 16 bases between. Germline lookup yields CDR1 SGHTA and CDR2 FQGNSA. CDR3 length: 15 amino acids. CDR3 sequence reads: CASSLNLNGGDTIYF. Written as DNA, the CDR3 is TGTGCCAGCAGCTTAAACCTGAATGGAGGGGACACCATATATTTT.

The chain is built from TRBV7-9 and TRBJ1-6, with a possible D match to TRBD1 (6 bases). This CDR3 spans 14 amino acids. From germline, CDR1 is SEHNR and CDR2 FQNEAQ (reference sequence). V lost 5 bases and J lost 7, with 12 bases in between. The CDR3 loop is CASSPDSGNSPLHF. The CDR3 DNA reads as TGTGCCAGCAGCCCGGACAGTGGCAATTCACCCCTCCACTTT.

The rearrangement uses TRBV28 and TRBJ1-6; D is undetermined. Germline values: CDR1 MDHEN, CDR2 SYDVKM. V lost 9 bases to trimming and J lost 8 bases, with 29 bases between them. The CDR3 is 18 residues long. CDR3 sequence (DNA): TGTGCCAGTGCCACGAGTTCAAAGACCGGCCGAGGTGATTCACCCCTCCACTTT. Residues: CASATSSKTGRGDSPLHF. The complete variable domain, with remaining parts taken from reference TRBV28 and TRBJ1-6, reads DVKVTQSSRYLVKRTGEKVFLECVQDMDHENMFWYRQDPGLGLRLIYFSYDVKMKEKGDIPEGYSVSREKKERFSLILESASTNQTSMYLCASATSSKTGRGDSPLHFGNGTRLTVT.